Below, 13 T cell receptor beta chains from the same sample are listed, as sequenced in a study of shared clonotypes between healthy human individuals. Produced via immunoSEQ multiplex PCR; TCRdb's table is partial and in-frame only. The sample consists of some 2,000,000 clones, roughly 96% of them appearing once. The sequencing input was naive CD4+ T cells sorted from blood. Subset in this sample: CD45RA+ positively selected. These receptors originate from a man aged 18 to 35 in good health.

The chain joins TRBV30 to TRBJ1-3; D is possibly TRBD1 (5 bases). Trimming stripped 1 base from V and 4 bases from J, with 14 bases between. Germline V gives CDR1 GTSNPN, CDR2 SVGIG (reference sequence). The CDR3 contains 15 residues. In DNA, the CDR3 is TGTGCCTGGAGTGGAACTAGGGGACTGGGAAACACCATATATTTT. Its protein is CAWSGTRGLGNTIYF.

The gene calls are TRBV28 and TRBJ1-4, with 7 bases that match TRBD1. The length of the CDR3 is 15 residues. Germline values: CDR1 MDHEN, CDR2 SYDVKM. Germline trimming cut 1 base from V and 8 bases from J; bases unmatched to any gene: 7. The chain's CDR3 is CASSLSGGQREKLFF. The CDR3 DNA reads as TGTGCCAGCAGTTTATCAGGGGGGCAGCGCGAAAAACTGTTTTTT.

V gene TRBV9 combines with J gene TRBJ1-1, with a weak D call TRBD1 (5 bases). This CDR3 region has 15 residues. V was pared by 4 bases and J by 5 bases, with 18 bases between. Germline-derived CDR1 and CDR2 are SGDLS and YYNGEE. The DNA of the CDR3 is TGTGCCAGCAGCCCGACTTGGGGGGTCGGAACTGAAGCTTTCTTT. Encoded protein: CASSPTWGVGTEAFF.

This clone was observed a few times. The gene calls are TRBV5-4 and TRBJ2-2; D is possibly TRBD1 or TRBD2 (6 bases each). The V end was cut by 1 base, the J end by 10 bases, with 14 bases between. This CDR3 has 14 amino acids. Germline CDR1 SGHNT, CDR2 YYREEE (reference sequence). The CDR3 sequence is CASSLWTAGTELFF. CDR3 coding DNA: TGTGCCAGCAGCTTGTGGACAGCGGGCACGGAGCTGTTTTTT.

The CDR3 DNA reads as TGTGCCAGCAGTTATAGGGTCAGATTGGGTGTGCACGAGCAGTACTTC. Protein product: CASSYRVRLGVHEQYF. J is TRBJ2-7 and V is TRBV6-5; D is uncertain. The CDR3 runs to 16 residues. Germline CDR1 reads MNHEY; CDR2 reads SVGAGI. V was shortened by 3 bases and J by 5 bases, with 20 bases between the two germline ends.

This clone occurred once. The chain has TRBV19 and TRBJ2-7, with D possibly being TRBD2 (5 bases). Trimming shortened V by 1 base and J by 6 bases, and 13 bases separated the two germline ends. Germline V CDR1 and CDR2: LNHDA, SQIVND (reference sequence). The CDR3 extends over 14 amino acids. CDR3 in amino acids: CASSIVLASGEQYF. The DNA for the CDR3 is TGTGCCAGTAGTATAGTTCTAGCTTCGGGCGAGCAGTACTTC.

Concerning this clone: Other nucleotide sequences from this sample produce the same CDR3. This chain links TRBV7-9 with TRBJ2-3; no clear D. The CDR3 sequence is 14 residues long. The V end lost 4 bases, the J end lost 1 base, and 9 bases lay between the germline ends. Germline V gene data show CDR1 as SEHNR and CDR2 as FQNEAQ (reference sequence). CDR3 sequence (DNA): TGTGCCAGCAGCTCTAACTTCGGCACAGATACGCAGTATTTT. Residues: CASSSNFGTDTQYF.

This chain connects TRBV6-1 to TRBJ1-1; weak D call: TRBD1 (5 bases). With 8 bases removed from V and 4 bases from J, the gap between germline ends came to 14 bases. CDR3 length: 13 amino acids. CDR1 is MNHNS, CDR2 SASEGT, per germline. CDR3 protein: CASGRAGITEAFF. The CDR3 bases are TGTGCCAGCGGGAGGGCAGGGATCACTGAAGCTTTCTTT.

The CDR3 protein is CASSEWERDYGYTF. CDR3 sequence (DNA): TGTGCCAGCAGTGAATGGGAACGCGACTATGGCTACACCTTC. This sequence joins TRBV25-1 and TRBJ1-2; D unresolved. The CDR3 sequence is 14 residues long. Germline V gene data show CDR1 as MGHDK and CDR2 as SYGVNS. V was shortened by 1 base and J by 3 bases, with 9 bases between the two germline ends.

The gene calls are TRBV5-8 and TRBJ1-2, with D unclear. In germline, CDR1 is SGHTS, CDR2 YDEGEE. The CDR3 spans 18 residues. V was clipped by 4 bases and J by 3 bases, with 25 bases between them. The CDR3, as DNA: TGTGCCAGCAGCGTATACTTTACTCTTACAACGGATCACTATGGCTACACCTTC. It is translated as CASSVYFTLTTDHYGYTF.

The chain carries TRBV6-1 and TRBJ2-7; 7 positions match TRBD1. CDR1 is MNHNS and CDR2 is SASEGT in the germline V gene. Germline trimming cut 5 bases from V and 2 bases from J; bases unmatched to any gene: 6. There are 14 residues in the CDR3. CDR3 residues: CASSRQGYPYEQYF. CDR3 DNA sequence: TGTGCCAGCAGTAGACAGGGCTACCCCTACGAGCAGTACTTC.

The chain links TRBV2 to TRBJ2-5; D perhaps matches TRBD2 (5 bases). This CDR3 contains 13 residues. V was pared by 6 bases and J by 2 bases, with 10 bases between. CDR1 is SNHLY, CDR2 FYNNEI, per germline. CDR3 region: CASRVDWQETQYF. The DNA of the CDR3 is TGTGCCAGCAGGGTGGACTGGCAAGAGACCCAGTACTTC.

CDR3 DNA sequence: TGTGCCAGCAGCTTAGTGGCTTTGGGGGATAGCAATCAGCCCCAGCATTTT. Translating gives CASSLVALGDSNQPQHF. The chain couples TRBV7-2 to TRBJ1-5; D possibly corresponds to TRBD1 (5 bases). The ends were cut back, 1 base at V and 0 bases at J, with 13 bases in the middle. Per the germline V gene, CDR1 is SGHTA and CDR2 is FQGNSA. CDR3 length: 17 amino acids.